This T cell receptor beta chain was documented in a study of cytomegalovirus exposure and HLA in healthy donors. Study as a whole: Caucasian-associated ancestry cluster membership applied to just over 80% of several hundred genotyped donors.

Use of 60 Vbeta and 13 Jbeta primers characterized the PCR. The method was immunoSEQ multiplex PCR; TCRdb's version includes in-frame clones alone and lacks a portion of them. The sample has about 160,000 clones; roughly three quarters are singletons. Looked up from germline, CDR1 is SEHNR and CDR2 is FQNEAQ (reference sequence). V was pared by 1 base and J by 8 bases, with 10 bases between. The CDR3 is made up of 13 amino acids. V gene TRBV7-9 combines with J gene TRBJ2-3, with D possibly being TRBD2 (6 bases). The origin of this receptor is a man aged 18-30 years in good health and CMV-seropositive. The sample taken for sequencing was PBMCs. The CDR3 sequence is CASSLVLLATQYF. Written as DNA, the CDR3 is TGTGCCAGCAGCTTAGTCTTACTAGCTACGCAGTATTTT.